Sequencing of this T cell receptor beta chain was carried out in a study of type 1 regulatory T cells. This clonotype was seen a single time. Antigen: not known. Germline CDR1 reads SGHRS; CDR2 reads YFSETQ. The CDR3 runs 15 residues. V lost 2 bases and J 7 bases, leaving 13 bases between the germline ends. TCRdb fed the reads into MiXCR, producing one record per CDR3 protein. The sample lists about 68,000 distinct CDR3 sequences, around 68% occurring once. The V call is TRBV5-1, the J call TRBJ1-6; D remains ambiguous. The sequence came from a human donor in good health. The material sequenced was cultured T cells, either the whole culture or a sorted T cell fraction (not recorded which). Subset in this sample: Tr1-enriched cell product generated in vitro against host alloantigens. The CDR3 region is CASSLGRTENSPLHF. DNA for the CDR3: TGCGCCAGCAGCTTAGGGAGGACGGAGAATTCACCCCTCCACTTT.